The 8 T cell receptor beta chains below come from one sample, sequenced in a study of breast tumors, draining lymph nodes, adjacent tissues (dated by TCRdb to 2016 to 2017). The lymph node samples were taken from the axillary draining lymph nodes of breast cancer patients. The library was produced with multiplex PCR. The instrument given in TCRdb is Illumina HiSeq 2000. TCRdb cleaned the public reads at Q25 with fastp, built clones with MiXCR and kept in-frame beta chains. Entries are consolidated by CDR3 protein sequence, retaining the most common genes and DNA. The sample table shows about 80,000 distinct CDR3 sequences, and around 20% are seen once. In total, the top ten clones hold around 2.4% of the sample. Source material: axillary lymph node tissue. The receptors here all came from a female donor with breast cancer. Some clones in this sample may be carry-over from other donors' samples.

This clonotype was recorded only once. V and J are TRBV14 and TRBJ2-2, with 8 positions matching TRBD1. J gave up 6 bases and V 4 bases, and 7 bases lay outside the gene matches. Germline assignment: CDR1 SGHDN and CDR2 FVKESK. This CDR3 comprises 15 residues. In nucleotides, the CDR3 is TGTGCCAGCAGCCTACAGGGGGTCTCTGCCGGGGAGCTGTTTTTT. It codes for CASSLQGVSAGELFF.

This clonotype was seen at least ten times. The chain links TRBV6-6 to TRBJ1-5; TRBD1 aligns across 7 bases. The CDR3 extends over 15 amino acids. In germline, CDR1 is MNHNY, CDR2 SVGAGI (reference sequence). Trimming removed 4 bases from V and 9 bases from J; junction bases left unmatched: 12. Written as DNA, the CDR3 is TGTGCCAGCAGTTTTTGGGATACAGGGGCGTGGCCCCAGCATTTT. Protein sequence: CASSFWDTGAWPQHF.

There are many counts of this clonotype. The rearrangement links TRBV5-1 to TRBJ2-1; D is undetermined. The V gene lost 0 bases and the J gene lost 0 bases, with 7 bases spanning the gap. Germline V gene data show CDR1 as SGHRS and CDR2 as YFSETQ. The CDR3 has 15 residues. This CDR3 reads CASSLEAPSYNEQFF. CDR3 sequence (DNA): TGCGCCAGCAGCTTGGAGGCGCCCTCCTACAATGAGCAGTTCTTC.

This clonotype has a count of ten or more. The chain is built from TRBV4-3 and TRBJ2-7; 7 positions match TRBD2. Germline assignment: CDR1 LGHNA and CDR2 YSLEER. This CDR3 spans 16 amino acids. J gave up 6 bases and V 8 bases, and 19 bases lay outside the gene matches. The CDR3 spells CASSLGAGDSFGEQYF. The CDR3 DNA reads TGCGCCAGCTCCCTTGGGGCGGGGGATTCATTTGGCGAGCAGTACTTC.

This clonotype was recorded many times. This chain joins TRBV4-1 and TRBJ2-3, with 13 bases fitting TRBD2. From germline, CDR1 is MGHRA and CDR2 YSYEKL. With V trimmed by 5 bases and J by 0 bases, 5 bases remained unmatched. This CDR3 has 17 amino acids. The CDR3 nucleotides are TGCGCCAGCAGCAATGGACTAGCGGGAGCTAGCACAGATACGCAGTATTTT. This encodes CASSNGLAGASTDTQYF.

This clonotype was detected ten times or more. The CDR3 nucleotides read TGTGCCACCACCCCGGGACAGACTCCCGGGGAGCTGTTTTTT. It encodes CATTPGQTPGELFF. The chain links TRBV7-6 to TRBJ2-2; 7 nucleotides line up with TRBD1. The CDR3 extends over 14 amino acids. Looked up from germline, CDR1 is SGHVS and CDR2 is FNYEAQ. The J segment lost 6 bases and the V segment lost 10 bases, leaving 11 bases of the junction unmatched.

This clonotype has ten or more counts. The chain carries TRBV11-2 and TRBJ2-7, with D possibly matching TRBD2 (5 bases). The germline CDR1 and CDR2 sequences are SGHAT and FQNNGV. This CDR3 region has 12 residues. V was shortened by 4 bases and J by 6 bases, with 10 bases between the two germline ends. As DNA, the CDR3 is TGTGCCAGCAGCTATACTAGGTCCGAGCAGTACTTC. Amino acids: CASSYTRSEQYF.

For this clonotype: A much larger clonotype is one base distant, so this may be a read error. The chain couples TRBV6-6 to TRBJ2-5; no clear D gene. Germline V CDR1 and CDR2: MNHNY, SVGAGI (reference sequence). The CDR3 has 14 residues. The CDR3 coding sequence is TGTGCCAGCAGTTACGGGCGGTTCCAAGAGACCCAGTGCTTC. Translated: CASSYGRFQETQCF.